This T cell receptor beta chain was identified during a study of vaccination and CD4 T cells after COVID-19. Study at large: Stimulation of cells relied on overlapping spike peptides derived from SARS-CoV-2, HCoV-NL63, HCoV-OC43 and HCoV-229E.

CD4+ T cells that had been cultured provided DNA sequenced with the Oncomine TCR Beta short-read assay. TCRdb used MiXCR to reprocess the PCR reads, holding one entry per CDR3 protein. The table has roughly 7,000 distinct CDR3 sequences, over 20% seen once; the top ten hold approximately 30%. This clonotype was seen more than once but under ten times. The antigen remains undetermined. Noted treatment: roughly 10-day PBMC culture with coronavirus spike peptide pools or control peptides (ViraFEST assay). CD4+ T cells of the unexposed donor were collected before the COVID-19 pandemic (2011-2018). Sequences were obtained from CD4+ T cells from blood, cultured in vitro. The sequence derives from a human donor in good health.

DNA for the CDR3: TGTGCCTGGACTAGCGGGGGCTACGAGCAGTACTTC. This codes for CAWTSGGYEQYF. V is TRBV30 and J is TRBJ2-7, with TRBD2 matching over 10 bases. The CDR3 extends over 12 amino acids. V was clipped by 4 bases and J by 3 bases; unmatched bases: 0. Germline V gene sequence: CDR1 GTSNPN, CDR2 SVGIG (reference sequence).